The present entry profiles one T cell receptor beta chain with its context. As yet, its antigen is unknown. The germline CDR1 and CDR2 sequences are KGHSH and LQKENI. The CDR3 runs to 16 residues. After removal of 3 bases from V and 6 bases from J, the junction contained 7 bases not matched to a gene. These data come from a study of PD-1 blockade in classical Hodgkin lymphoma. Study-level results: Reported findings placed baseline TCR diversity lower in newly diagnosed patients (compared with healthy donors).

Sequenced by immunoSEQ multiplex PCR; TCRdb stores in-frame clones only, minus some. The profile covers fewer than 40,000 clones, with approximately 90% appearing a single time and 0.22% taken by the ten largest. Time point of the sample: newly diagnosed, previously untreated cHL patient sample. Magnetic negative selection of thawed PBMCs was the method by which CD4+ T cells were purified. V is TRBV18 and J is TRBJ2-2; 10 nucleotides line up with TRBD2. The specimen was CD4+ T cells from blood. The source is a human donor with classical Hodgkin lymphoma. The CDR3 DNA is TGTGCCAGCTCACCCCCAGCGGGGGGGCCCTCCGGGGAGCTGTTTTTT. Residues: CASSPPAGGPSGELFF.